Below, 25 T cell receptor beta chains from the same sample are listed, as sequenced in a study of blood T cell repertoires in COVID-19. Only in-frame clones appear in the TCRdb table, and some are missing; sequencing was by immunoSEQ multiplex PCR. The sample carries approximately 100,000 clones, about 85% recorded once. The sequenced material came from peripheral blood. The receptors stem from a man between 65 and 85 years old with acute or convalescent COVID-19.

The V and J genes are TRBV7-2 and TRBJ2-7; TRBD1 matches at 8 bases. Trimming at V came to 3 bases and at J to 6 bases, leaving 4 bases not matched to a gene. This CDR3 has 13 amino acids. CDR1 SGHTA and CDR2 FQGNSA come from the germline V gene. The CDR3 region has the DNA TGTGCCAGCAGCTTGGACAGGGTCGGCGAGCAGTACGTC. Translation: CASSLDRVGEQYV.

V gene TRBV5-1 combines with J gene TRBJ2-3; no clear D gene. This CDR3 is built from 14 residues. V lost 0 bases, J lost 2 bases, and 7 bases lay in between. In germline, CDR1 is SGHRS, CDR2 YFSETQ. The CDR3 protein is CASSLDGYTDTQYF. For the CDR3, the DNA is TGCGCCAGCAGCTTGGACGGGTACACAGATACGCAGTATTTT.

J is TRBJ2-7 and V is TRBV28, with a weak D call TRBD1 (6 bases). Germline V CDR1 and CDR2: MDHEN, SYDVKM. Trimming stripped 11 bases from V and 3 bases from J, with 17 bases between. The CDR3 is made up of 13 amino acids. CDR3 region: CAGSTGNFYEQYF. The CDR3 DNA is TGTGCCGGTTCTACAGGGAACTTCTACGAGCAGTACTTC.

The table lists this clone with a few counts. The rearrangement joins TRBV11-2 to TRBJ2-3; tentative D call: TRBD1 (7 bases). V lost 0 bases and J lost 0, with 13 bases in between. The CDR3 runs to 17 residues. The germline V gene encodes CDR1 SGHAT and CDR2 FQNNGV. CDR3 sequence reads: CASSLEGGGASTDTQYF. CDR3 sequence (DNA): TGTGCCAGCAGCTTAGAAGGGGGCGGGGCTAGCACAGATACGCAGTATTTT. The complete variable domain, with remaining parts taken from reference TRBV11-2 and TRBJ2-3, reads EAGVAQSPRYKIIEKRQSVAFWCNPISGHATLYWYQQILGQGPKLLIQFQNNGVVDDSQLPKDRFSAERLKGVDSTLKIQPAKLEDSAVYLCASSLEGGGASTDTQYFGPGTRLTVL.

This rearrangement joins TRBV7-2 to TRBJ1-2; TRBD1 aligns across 7 bases. This CDR3 spans 15 amino acids. Germline trimming cut 1 base from V and 5 bases from J; bases unmatched to any gene: 7. Germline V CDR1 and CDR2: SGHTA, FQGNSA. The CDR3 bases are TGTGCCAGCAGCTTAGGCGCGGACAGGATTTATGGCTACACCTTC. Encoded protein: CASSLGADRIYGYTF.

This sequence joins TRBV3-1 (or the pseudogene TRBV3-2) and TRBJ2-5, with TRBD2 matching over 12 bases. CDR3 length: 15 residues. CDR1 LGHDT and CDR2 YNNKEL come from the germline V gene (reference sequence). After removal of 6 bases from V and 4 bases from J, the junction contained 6 bases not matched to a gene. This CDR3 reads CASRPSGGGGETQYF. The CDR3 coding sequence is TGTGCCAGCAGGCCTAGCGGGGGGGGCGGAGAGACCCAGTACTTC.

The gene calls are TRBV18 and TRBJ2-3, with D perhaps TRBD2 (6 bases). The CDR3 has 15 amino acids. V was shortened by 2 bases and J by 2 bases, with 11 bases between the two germline ends. CDR1 KGHSH and CDR2 LQKENI come from the germline V gene. The DNA for the CDR3 is TGTGCCAGCTCACCAGGAGGGATTGACACAGATACGCAGTATTTT. It translates to CASSPGGIDTDTQYF. Filled out from reference TRBV18 and TRBJ2-3, the complete variable domain reads NAGVMQNPRHLVRRRGQEARLRCSPMKGHSHVYWYRQLPEEGLKFMVYLQKENIIDESGMPKERFSAEFPKEGPSILRIQQVVRGDSAAYFCASSPGGIDTDTQYFGPGTRLTVL.

J is TRBJ1-2 and V is TRBV23-1, with D possibly being TRBD1 (6 bases). TRBV23-1 is assigned to the ORF class and has an uncertain function. The ends were cut back, 7 bases at V and 0 bases at J, with 12 bases in the middle. This CDR3 has 14 residues. CDR3 in amino acids: CASTRTVSNYGYTF. The DNA of the CDR3 is TGCGCCAGCACCCGGACAGTTTCTAACTATGGCTACACCTTC.

The V call is TRBV5-1, the J call TRBJ1-3; a weak D match, TRBD1 (6 bases). Trimming took off 5 bases at V and 2 bases at J, with 14 bases between the two ends. The CDR3 has 15 residues. Per germline, CDR1 SGHRS and CDR2 YFSETQ. CDR3 protein: CASRLKGVPGNTIYF. CDR3 nucleotide sequence: TGCGCCAGCAGACTGAAGGGGGTCCCTGGAAACACCATATATTTT.

The gene calls are TRBV29-1 and TRBJ1-1, with D possibly TRBD1 on 5 matching bases. Trimming cost V 4 bases and J 11 bases, with 17 bases left between them. CDR3 length: 12 amino acids. The germline V gene encodes CDR1 SQVTM and CDR2 ANQGSEA. CDR3 DNA sequence: TGCAGCGTTGTGTGGGGGGATGTTGGGGCTTTCTTT. Encoded protein: CSVVWGDVGAFF. Full variable domain (outside the CDR3, taken from reference TRBV29-1 and TRBJ1-1): SAVISQKPSRDICQRGTSLTIQCQVDSQVTMMFWYRQQPGQSLTLIATANQGSEATYESGFVIDKFPISRPNLTFSTLTVSNMSPEDSSIYLCSVVWGDVGAFFGQGTRLTVV.

V usage is TRBV6-5 and J usage is TRBJ1-4, with a weak D call TRBD1 (6 bases). The CDR3 has 14 amino acids. Per the germline V gene, CDR1 is MNHEY and CDR2 is SVGAGI. Trimming stripped 0 bases from V and 4 bases from J, with 6 bases between. The CDR3 loop is CASSYSQGNEKLFF. The CDR3 DNA reads TGTGCCAGCAGTTACTCACAGGGTAATGAAAAACTGTTTTTT.

V gene TRBV6-5 combines with J gene TRBJ2-2; TRBD1 agrees at 8 bases. Trimming took 11 bases from V and 4 from J; bases not matched to a gene: 3. Germline V gene data show CDR1 as MNHEY and CDR2 as SVGAGI. The CDR3 sequence is 12 residues long. The CDR3 DNA follows: TGTGCCGACAGGGGCGTCACCGGGGAGCTGTTTTTT. This encodes CADRGVTGELFF.

V and J are TRBV18 and TRBJ2-2; D perhaps matches TRBD1 (6 bases). Trimming shortened V by 0 bases and J by 3 bases, and 17 bases separated the two germline ends. The CDR3 contains 18 residues. Germline lookup yields CDR1 KGHSH and CDR2 LQKENI. CDR3 amino acids: CASSPPIRGTVDTGELFF. CDR3 bases: TGTGCCAGCTCACCACCGATCAGGGGCACGGTGGACACCGGGGAGCTGTTTTTT.

The chain joins TRBV28 to TRBJ1-2; D is unclear. Trimming shortened V by 5 bases and J by 6 bases, and 19 bases separated the two germline ends. Germline V gene data show CDR1 as MDHEN and CDR2 as SYDVKM. The CDR3 sequence is 15 residues long. CDR3 in DNA: TGTGCCAGCAGTGCCCCGGGGAAAGGGAAGAATGGCTACACCTTC. It codes for CASSAPGKGKNGYTF.

The chain carries TRBV6-1 and TRBJ2-1; perhaps TRBD1 as D (5 bases). The CDR3 consists of 16 residues. V lost 2 bases and J lost 1, with 12 bases in between. CDR1 is MNHNS, CDR2 SASEGT, per germline. The CDR3: CASSELGAFSYNEQFF. The CDR3 region has the DNA TGTGCCAGCAGTGAATTAGGGGCATTTTCCTACAATGAGCAGTTCTTC.

This chain links TRBV7-2 with TRBJ1-5, with a tentative D call TRBD1 (6 bases). V shed 5 bases and J shed 1 base, with 15 bases lying between them. This CDR3 comprises 16 residues. Germline V gives CDR1 SGHTA, CDR2 FQGNSA. The CDR3 loop reads CASSPRWGRSNQPQHF. The CDR3 DNA reads as TGTGCCAGCAGCCCCCGGTGGGGGCGAAGCAATCAGCCCCAGCATTTT.

This rearrangement joins TRBV2 to TRBJ2-1, with D maybe TRBD2 (7 bases). Germline CDR1 SNHLY, CDR2 FYNNEI. The V and J ends lost 6 bases and 1 base respectively, with 13 bases between them. This CDR3 contains 15 residues. In nucleotides, the CDR3 is TGTGCCAGCAGAGGAGGGGGGGAATCCTACAATGAGCAGTTCTTC. Its protein is CASRGGGESYNEQFF.

This chain connects TRBV19 to TRBJ1-5, with a weak D call TRBD1 (5 bases). The CDR3 runs to 16 residues. Trimming removed 8 bases at V and 4 bases at J, with 21 bases between. Looked up from germline, CDR1 is LNHDA and CDR2 is SQIVND (reference sequence). DNA of the CDR3: TGTGCCAGTGAGACCTCCGGGGGGGGAGGAAATCAGCCCCAGCATTTT. It yields the protein CASETSGGGGNQPQHF.

The V call is TRBV9, the J call TRBJ1-1; a possible D gene is TRBD1 (5 bases). The CDR3 totals 17 residues. Germline lookup yields CDR1 SGDLS and CDR2 YYNGEE. V was trimmed by 3 bases and J by 1 base, leaving 19 bases between them. The CDR3 region has the DNA TGTGCCAGCAGCGGGGGAGGGGATGAACCGCGGAACACTGAAGCTTTCTTT. Encoded protein: CASSGGGDEPRNTEAFF. Full variable domain (remainder filled in from reference TRBV9 and TRBJ1-1): DSGVTQTPKHLITATGQRVTLRCSPRSGDLSVYWYQQSLDQGLQFLIQYYNGEERAKGNILERFSAQQFPDLHSELNLSSLELGDSALYFCASSGGGDEPRNTEAFFGQGTRLTVV.

This sequence joins TRBV9 and TRBJ1-2, with 8 bases identical to TRBD1. The CDR3 covers 14 residues. The germline CDR1 and CDR2 sequences are SGDLS and YYNGEE. Unmatched junction bases numbered 3, after V lost 2 bases and J lost 3 bases. The chain's CDR3 is CASSVGQGYYGYTF. The DNA for the CDR3 is TGTGCCAGCAGCGTCGGACAGGGATACTATGGCTACACCTTC.

The rearrangement links TRBV5-1 to TRBJ1-6; the D is unclear. The CDR3 is made up of 15 amino acids. V was trimmed by 4 bases and J by 7 bases, leaving 15 bases between them. Germline-derived CDR1 and CDR2 are SGHRS and YFSETQ. DNA of the CDR3: TGCGCCAGCAGCCCGGTTGGAGGGCAAAATTCACCCCTCCACTTT. Protein: CASSPVGGQNSPLHF.

The gene calls are TRBV4-2 and TRBJ2-1, with TRBD2 matching over 16 bases. The V gene's germline CDR1 is LGHNA and CDR2 YNFKEQ. The CDR3 is 17 amino acids. The V segment lost 4 bases and the J segment 7 bases; nucleotides outside the gene matches: 7. The CDR3 DNA reads TGTGCCAGCAGCCCGAACTTGGGACTAGCGGGGGGGAATGAGCAGTTCTTC. Translated: CASSPNLGLAGGNEQFF.

V is TRBV7-8 and J is TRBJ1-5, with 11 bases aligning to TRBD1. There are 18 residues in the CDR3. V shed 3 bases, J shed 3 bases, and the junction held 10 bases outside the gene matches. Looked up from germline, CDR1 is SGHVS and CDR2 is FQNEAQ. CDR3 bases: TGTGCCAGCAGCTTTAGCCGGACAGGGGGCCGACTCAATCAGCCCCAGCATTTT. This sequence encodes CASSFSRTGGRLNQPQHF. Drawing the rest from reference TRBV7-8 and TRBJ1-5, the complete variable domain is GAGVSQSPRYKVAKRGQDVALRCDPISGHVSLFWYQQALGQGPEFLTYFQNEAQLDKSGLPSDRFFAERPEGSVSTLKIQRTQQEDSAVYLCASSFSRTGGRLNQPQHFGDGTRLSIL.

The genes are TRBV18 and TRBJ2-5; 9 bases fit TRBD2. The CDR3 sequence is 16 residues long. Germline CDR1 reads KGHSH; CDR2 reads LQKENI. V was pared by 3 bases and J by 2 bases, with 7 bases of the junction left unmatched. The CDR3 bases are TGTGCCAGCTCACCCCTAAGCGGGGGGAAGCAAGAGACCCAGTACTTC. This gives the protein CASSPLSGGKQETQYF.

The CDR3 here is CAATQGFSNEKLFF. The CDR3 DNA sequence: TGTGCCGCGACTCAGGGTTTCAGTAATGAAAAACTGTTTTTT. The chain joins TRBV6-5 to TRBJ1-4; weak D call: TRBD1 (5 bases). CDR1 is MNHEY, CDR2 SVGAGI, per germline. Between the trimmed V and J ends, which lost 11 bases and 4 bases, there was a span of 17 bases. CDR3 size: 14 residues.